The clone carrying this T cell receptor (beta chain) was counted many times. The germline CDR1 and CDR2 sequences are LNHNV and YYDKDF (reference sequence). V was clipped by 3 bases and J by 2 bases; unmatched bases: 6. The CDR3 has 15 residues. Amplification yielded TCR beta CDR3 regions, with RNA transcripts as the source. HTBI primers drove first-round RT-PCR of the TCR CDR3. TCRdb analysed the multiplex PCR reads with MiXCR anew, one entry per CDR3 protein. The sample holds about 600,000 distinct CDR3 sequences, approximately 15% seen once. This sample was included in a study of T cells in Graves' hyperthyroidism and ophthalmopathy.

The chain links TRBV15 to TRBJ1-1; 7 bases are a match to TRBD1. The sequence came from a woman aged 18-29 years with Graves' ophthalmopathy. The sequencing sample was made of blood. The CDR3 sequence: CATSRVGQINTEAFF. The CDR3, as DNA: TGTGCCACCAGCAGGGTGGGACAGATAAACACTGAAGCTTTCTTT.